Given below is one TCR beta chain in context. The clone's antigen remains unknown. Base qualities are not at hand, and no much larger clone is one base apart. The data belong to a study of a mutant IDH1 vaccine in newly diagnosed glioma (dated by TCRdb to 2020 to 2022). Regarding the research as a whole: Patients were given eight vaccinations, in weeks 1, 3, 5, 7, 11, 15, 19 and 23, which matched visits V03 through V10. Before enrollment, most patients had been given radiochemotherapy with temozolomide as standard therapy, while the rest had received either radiotherapy alone or temozolomide alone. Peripheral blood was collected at six visits: V03 (baseline), V05, V07, V10, V12 and V13. Of the approximately 30 treated patients, approximately 60% were male and about 40% were female, and a mean age of roughly 37 years was recorded. For exploratory analyses, longitudinal TCRB deep sequencing was carried out in under 30 treated patients wherever samples were available. Vaccination began 4-6 weeks after radiotherapy alone, or alongside temozolomide cycles in the chemotherapy-containing groups. Paper-wide results and their limitations: According to the authors, sample limitations meant that analyses of patient blood samples could not be reproduced. Pseudoprogression appeared unrelated to alterations in the top peripheral T cell clonotypes detected by TCRB sequencing. Across multiple MHC alleles, vaccine-induced immune responses were seen in approximately 93% of patients. Availability determined which PBMC samples were chosen for TCRB deep sequencing.

The library was prepared using the immunoSEQ multiplex PCR assay. Rearranged TCR beta chain sequences were amplified using the hsTCRB Kit according to the manufacturer's protocol. TCRB libraries were sequenced on an Illumina MiSeq. The paper's data handling went like this. The kit vendor's proprietary platform handled demultiplexing, trimming and gene mapping. TCRdb's version of the immuneACCESS table is confined to in-frame rearrangements and falls short of the full clone set. An unresolved V gene accounts for under half of the shortfall where checked; the remainder is of unknown origin. The V and J calls and clone size come from that table; D and trimming were worked out from the DNA. This sample holds under 55,000 clones; roughly nine tenths were observed only once. Clones ranked in the top ten supply 2% to 2.5% of the sample. This specimen's time point label, per the study, means: week 11, during vaccination. Each vaccine dose, consisting of 300 ug of a 20-mer mutant IDH1 peptide in Montanide, was administered subcutaneously with topical imiquimod. The donors had newly diagnosed IDH1-mutant astrocytomas of WHO grade 3 or 4 that showed loss of nuclear ATRX. The samples were drawn from NOA16, a multicentre, single-arm, open-label phase I trial in Germany that tested a mutant IDH1 peptide vaccine in humans for the first time. Genomic DNA for TCRB sequencing was extracted from EDTA blood using the DNeasy Blood and Tissue Kit.

Reading from cysteine to phenylalanine, the CDR3 counts 13 amino acids. Solely the CDR3 DNA is kept, with 39 bases framed from the first base. V sheds 1 base and J sheds 5 bases, leaving 5 bases between their ends. CDR1 and CDR2 are drawn from the germline V gene: SGHTA, FQGNSA. Here the chain combines TRBV7-2 and TRBJ2-2; the D gene cannot be resolved reliably. The TCR sequence derives from a man aged 45-60 years with glioma. This specimen consisted of PBMCs, obtained from a glioma patient whose treatment included an IDH1 peptide vaccine. This receptor has the CDR3 CASSLVQTGELFF. At the DNA level, the sequence is TGTGCCAGCAGCTTAGTACAAACCGGGGAGCTGTTTTTT.